This entry features one TCR beta chain sequence. Its antigen is still unknown. The PCR contained 60 Vbeta and 13 Jbeta primers. Repertoires were generated with immunoSEQ multiplex PCR, while TCRdb's copy carries only in-frame clones and drops some. The sample shows fewer than 110,000 clones, 73% of them seen only once. These data come from a study of cytomegalovirus exposure and HLA in healthy donors. Study observations and caveats: Apparent HLA restriction characterized most CMV-associated TCR beta chains in a later analysis. As a later analysis showed, a missense DCLRE1C variant was linked to trimming of TCR beta V- and J-genes. There were reportedly fewer N-insertions in an Asian-associated ancestry cluster than the roughly 700-donor mean, in a later analysis.

Germline assignment: CDR1 SGHTA and CDR2 FQGTGA. V was trimmed by 2 bases and J by 9 bases, leaving 26 bases between them. The CDR3 length is 18 residues. Source material: PBMCs. This chain connects TRBV7-3 to TRBJ2-1; D perhaps matches TRBD2 (8 bases). The clonotype comes from a man aged 25-40 years in good health and CMV-seronegative. The CDR3 sequence: CASSLRGPSGRGGGEQFF. For the CDR3, the DNA is TGTGCCAGCAGCTTACGGGGGCCCAGCGGGAGAGGGGGCGGTGAGCAGTTCTTC. Filled out from reference TRBV7-3 and TRBJ2-1, the complete variable domain reads GAGVSQTPSNKVTEKGKYVELRCDPISGHTALYWYRQSLGQGPEFLIYFQGTGAADDSGLPNDRFFAVRPEGSVSTLKIQRTERGDSAVYLCASSLRGPSGRGGGEQFFGPGTRLTVL.